One and the same sample provided the 31 T cell receptor beta chains below, sequenced in a study of T cells after yellow fever vaccination. From the 5' RACE reads, TCRdb called clonotypes with MiXCR, one entry per CDR3 protein. The sample lists some 150,000 distinct CDR3 sequences, 9.3% occurring once. The source was CD8+ T cells sorted from PBMCs, collected 45 days after the yellow fever booster vaccination. The source is a man between 18 and 35 years old who received the YFV17D yellow fever vaccine.

The rearrangement uses TRBV30 and TRBJ1-2; possibly TRBD1 for D (5 bases). Germline lookup yields CDR1 GTSNPN and CDR2 SVGIG (reference sequence). With 1 base removed from V and 5 bases from J, the gap between germline ends came to 14 bases. The CDR3 runs to 14 residues. In nucleotides, the CDR3 is TGTGCCTGGAGTGATTGGGACGGACGTTATGGCTACACCTTC. Translating it yields CAWSDWDGRYGYTF.

At least ten counts were recorded for this clonotype. V and J are TRBV20-1 and TRBJ2-1; 14 bases align to TRBD2. The CDR3 extends over 14 amino acids. CDR1 and CDR2 (germline): DFQATT, SNEGSKA (reference sequence). J gave up 9 bases and V 6 bases, and 7 bases lay outside the gene matches. CDR3 sequence: CSAPTSGGDLEQFF. In DNA, the CDR3 is TGCAGTGCCCCGACTAGCGGGGGGGATCTTGAGCAGTTCTTC.

This clonotype came up a few times. The gene calls are TRBV7-9 and TRBJ1-1, with D uncertain. The CDR3 covers 15 residues. Trimming took off 4 bases at V and 2 bases at J, with 14 bases between the two ends. From germline, CDR1 is SEHNR and CDR2 FQNEAQ (reference sequence). The CDR3 loop is CASSSSTRINTEAFF. The DNA for the CDR3 is TGTGCCAGCAGCTCCTCGACGCGGATCAACACTGAAGCTTTCTTT.

The rearrangement uses TRBV5-1 and TRBJ2-2; D gene unclear. CDR3 length: 15 residues. Germline V CDR1 and CDR2: SGHRS, YFSETQ. V lost 4 bases and J lost 4, with 14 bases in between. CDR3 sequence (DNA): TGCGCCAGCAGCCCTGGTCCTTTTGGCACCGGGGAGCTGTTTTTT. Protein product: CASSPGPFGTGELFF.

The gene calls are TRBV9 and TRBJ2-3; 13 bases agree with TRBD2. The CDR3 runs to 17 residues. J lost 5 bases, V lost 5 bases, and 11 bases had no gene match. Germline lookup yields CDR1 SGDLS and CDR2 YYNGEE. The CDR3 DNA follows: TGTGCCAGCAGTGCTGCTCGACTAGCGGGGGGCATAGATACGCAGTATTTT. Translation gives CASSAARLAGGIDTQYF.

This clonotype turned up a few times. The chain uses TRBV9 and TRBJ2-7; 7 bases agree with TRBD2. This CDR3 has 15 amino acids. The germline CDR1 and CDR2 sequences are SGDLS and YYNGEE. V shed 0 bases and J 6 bases; nucleotides not matched to a gene: 9. The CDR3 region has the DNA TGTGCCAGCAGCGTAGACCCCGGGGGGTCCGGCGAGCAGTACTTC. Translation: CASSVDPGGSGEQYF.

This chain links TRBV21-1 with TRBJ2-4; TRBD1, the table's D call, lacks a check against the DNA. TRBV21-1 is labeled a pseudogene. The CDR3 totals 14 residues. In nucleotides, the CDR3 is TGTGCCAGCAGCACATTCCGGGGGGAAAACATTCAGTACTTC. Encoded protein: CASSTFRGENIQYF.

This clonotype was observed a handful of times. CDR3 DNA sequence: TGCGCCGGACTACGACAGGGGCTAACGAAAAACATTCAGTACTTC. The encoded protein is CAGLRQGLTKNIQYF. This chain connects TRBV4-1 to TRBJ2-4; 8 bases are a match to TRBD1. Looked up from germline, CDR1 is MGHRA and CDR2 is YSYEKL. The CDR3 spans 15 residues. The V gene end was trimmed by 11 bases and the J gene end by 4 bases; junction bases not matched to a gene: 13.

The chain uses TRBV18 and TRBJ1-1; D unresolved. Trimming cost V 6 bases and J 3 bases, with 14 bases left between them. From germline, CDR1 is KGHSH and CDR2 LQKENI. The CDR3 runs 14 residues. The CDR3 region is CASSLEATYTEAFF. The CDR3 nucleotides read TGTGCCAGCTCCCTAGAGGCTACTTACACTGAAGCTTTCTTT.

This clonotype has only a few counts. This sequence joins TRBV28 and TRBJ2-5; D is undetermined. CDR3 length equals 15 residues. The V end lost 6 bases, the J end lost 5 bases, and 19 bases lay between the germline ends. The germline V gene encodes CDR1 MDHEN and CDR2 SYDVKM. The CDR3 region is CASSSGLHSGETQYF. CDR3 sequence (DNA): TGTGCCAGCAGCTCGGGCCTACACAGTGGGGAGACCCAGTACTTC.

The chain joins TRBV7-8 to TRBJ2-3; 11 nucleotides line up with TRBD2. V trimming: 0 bases; J trimming: 2 bases; junction bases outside the gene matches: 4. The CDR3 consists of 17 residues. Germline V gene sequence: CDR1 SGHVS, CDR2 FQNEAQ. CDR3 nucleotide sequence: TGTGCCAGCAGCTTAGCAACTAGCGGGGGCCTCACAGATACGCAGTATTTT. This encodes CASSLATSGGLTDTQYF. Full variable domain (outside the CDR3, taken from reference TRBV7-8 and TRBJ2-3): GAGVSQSPRYKVAKRGQDVALRCDPISGHVSLFWYQQALGQGPEFLTYFQNEAQLDKSGLPSDRFFAERPEGSVSTLKIQRTQQEDSAVYLCASSLATSGGLTDTQYFGPGTRLTVL.

A few counts support this clonotype. This chain uses TRBV19 with TRBJ2-7, with D tentatively TRBD1 or TRBD2 (5 bases each). Deletions cut 3 bases from V and 0 bases from J, with 12 bases between. The CDR3 spans 15 residues. CDR1 LNHDA and CDR2 SQIVND come from the germline V gene (reference sequence). DNA for the CDR3: TGTGCCAGTAGTATGGCGTCTGGGGGCTCCTACGAGCAGTACTTC. Amino acid sequence: CASSMASGGSYEQYF.

This clonotype was seen only a few times. The chain links TRBV29-1 to TRBJ1-1, with D hard to call. Germline V gene sequence: CDR1 SQVTM, CDR2 ANQGSEA. The V end was cut by 0 bases, the J end by 11 bases, with 10 bases between. The CDR3 runs to 11 residues. The CDR3 DNA is TGCAGCGTTGAAGAATTGGGTGGGGCTTTCTTT. This codes for CSVEELGGAFF. The full variable domain, in which reference TRBV29-1 and TRBJ1-1 provide the parts outside the CDR3, is SAVISQKPSRDICQRGTSLTIQCQVDSQVTMMFWYRQQPGQSLTLIATANQGSEATYESGFVIDKFPISRPNLTFSTLTVSNMSPEDSSIYLCSVEELGGAFFGQGTRLTVV.

The chain has TRBV6-6 and TRBJ1-1; no definite D call. CDR3 size: 13 residues. Germline CDR1 is MNHNY and CDR2 is SVGAGI (reference sequence). Trimming pared 7 bases from V and 4 bases from J, leaving 13 bases between. The CDR3 reads CASIWGDGTEAFF. CDR3 DNA: TGTGCCAGCATTTGGGGAGACGGCACTGAAGCTTTCTTT.

The chain joins TRBV4-1 to TRBJ1-2, with D maybe TRBD1 (6 bases). CDR3 size: 14 residues. Trimming took off 1 base at V and 8 bases at J, with 14 bases between the two ends. Germline CDR1 reads MGHRA; CDR2 reads YSYEKL. The CDR3 reads CASSQVGRGRGYTF. For the CDR3, the DNA is TGCGCCAGCAGCCAAGTGGGTCGGGGGCGAGGCTACACCTTC.

This clonotype was seen many times. The chain carries TRBV4-3 and TRBJ2-3; D ambiguous. The V end was cut by 0 bases, the J end by 1 base, with 5 bases between. Germline V lookup: CDR1 LGHNA, CDR2 YSLEER. The CDR3 consists of 14 residues. CDR3: CASSQEERTDTQYF. CDR3 bases: TGCGCCAGCAGCCAAGAGGAACGCACAGATACGCAGTATTTT.

The chain employs TRBV20-1 and TRBJ2-7; weak D call: TRBD2 (6 bases). Germline loops: CDR1 DFQATT, CDR2 SNEGSKA (reference sequence). Trimming stripped 3 bases from V and 6 bases from J, with 15 bases between. This CDR3 comprises 13 residues. CDR3 DNA: TGCAGTGCTAGGCCGGAGGGGTTACGCGAGCAGTACTTC. This encodes CSARPEGLREQYF.

This chain links TRBV11-2 with TRBJ1-2; a possible D gene is TRBD1 (6 bases). The CDR3 loop spans 15 amino acids. The V gene lost 5 bases and the J gene lost 8 bases, with 21 bases spanning the gap. Germline CDR1 reads SGHAT; CDR2 reads FQNNGV. The CDR3 nucleotides are TGTGCCAGCAGCCACGGACAGTCATCAGGACGGGGCTACACCTTC. It is translated as CASSHGQSSGRGYTF.

The chain couples TRBV27 to TRBJ2-1, with 13 bases identical to TRBD2. Germline V gene lookup returns CDR1 MNHEY and CDR2 SMNVEV (reference sequence). J gave up 7 bases and V 1 base, and 4 bases lay outside the gene matches. This CDR3 has 16 amino acids. The DNA of the CDR3 is TGTGCCAGCAGTTTATTGACTAGCGGGGGGAAGAATGAGCAGTTCTTC. It yields the protein CASSLLTSGGKNEQFF.

This clonotype was observed a handful of times. The rearrangement uses TRBV7-9 and TRBJ1-3, with TRBD1 matching over 8 bases. The length of the CDR3 is 14 residues. CDR1 is SEHNR and CDR2 is FQNEAQ in the germline V gene (reference sequence). J was trimmed by 3 bases and V by 6 bases; bases with no gene match: 4. The CDR3 is CASRTGQGGNTIYF. The CDR3 DNA reads TGTGCCAGCAGAACCGGACAGGGTGGAAACACCATATATTTT.

In its sample, this clonotype was seen a few times. Sequence at one end of the junction differs from germline and may be a read error. V gene TRBV28 combines with J gene TRBJ1-1; 7 bases align to TRBD1. The length of the CDR3 is 15 residues. Germline V lookup: CDR1 MDHEN, CDR2 SYDVKM. In nucleotides, the CDR3 is TGTGCCAGCAGGTTATCGAGGACAGGGAACACTGAAGCTTTCTTT. This sequence encodes CASRLSRTGNTEAFF.

This clonotype turned up a few times. The rearrangement uses TRBV12-3 or TRBV12-4 and TRBJ1-2; weak D call: TRBD1 (6 bases). Trimming pared 4 bases from V and 2 bases from J, leaving 17 bases between. The CDR3 is 16 amino acids. CDR3 region: CASSSIGQHLNYGYTF. The CDR3 DNA reads TGTGCCAGCAGTTCAATCGGACAGCACCTAAACTATGGCTACACCTTC.

This clonotype appeared many times. This chain links TRBV7-2 with TRBJ2-7; no clear D gene. CDR1 SGHTA and CDR2 FQGNSA come from the germline V gene. The V end lost 5 bases, the J end lost 6 bases, and 20 bases lay between the germline ends. The CDR3 consists of 15 residues. The CDR3 bases are TGTGCCAGCAGCCGAACCCTGACACCATTCGGCGAGCAGTACTTC. This codes for CASSRTLTPFGEQYF. The variable domain in full, completed from reference TRBV7-2 and TRBJ2-7, reads GAGVSQSPSNKVTEKGKDVELRCDPISGHTALYWYRQSLGQGLEFLIYFQGNSAPDKSGLPSDRFSAERTGGSVSTLTIQRTQQEDSAVYLCASSRTLTPFGEQYFGPGTRLTVT.

V is TRBV10-3 and J is TRBJ2-1; D is perhaps TRBD1 (5 bases). This CDR3 is built from 11 residues. Per the germline V gene, CDR1 is ENHRY and CDR2 is SYGVKD. The V gene lost 6 bases and the J gene lost 9 bases, with 9 bases spanning the gap. The DNA of the CDR3 is TGTGCCATCAGGGAAGACAGTGAGCAGTTCTTC. Protein product: CAIREDSEQFF.

V usage is TRBV7-9 and J usage is TRBJ1-2, with D perhaps TRBD1 (6 bases). From germline, CDR1 is SEHNR and CDR2 FQNEAQ (reference sequence). Trimming stripped 3 bases from V and 5 bases from J, with 13 bases between. CDR3 size: 14 residues. The CDR3, as DNA: TGTGCCAGCAGCTTCTCCGGACAGTATTATGGCTACACCTTC. This gives the protein CASSFSGQYYGYTF.

The chain recombines TRBV6-5 with TRBJ2-1, with 10 bases that match TRBD2. The CDR3 covers 16 residues. Germline trimming cut 5 bases from V and 9 bases from J; bases unmatched to any gene: 13. From germline, CDR1 is MNHEY and CDR2 SVGAGI. This CDR3 reads CASSQLGIAGGAEQFF. The CDR3 DNA reads as TGTGCCAGCAGTCAATTAGGAATAGCGGGGGGTGCTGAGCAGTTCTTC.

The V and J genes are TRBV7-8 and TRBJ2-1, with 10 bases matching TRBD2. CDR3 length: 15 amino acids. Germline CDR1 SGHVS, CDR2 FQNEAQ. The V segment lost 2 bases and the J segment 11 bases; nucleotides outside the gene matches: 9. The CDR3 coding sequence is TGTGCCAGCAGCTTAAGGGCTAGCGGGGGCACCCAGCAGTTCTTC. Its protein is CASSLRASGGTQQFF.

This clonotype was detected ten times or more. This sequence joins TRBV6-1 and TRBJ2-1; 13 nucleotides line up with TRBD2. The CDR3 consists of 15 residues. The germline CDR1 and CDR2 sequences are MNHNS and SASEGT. V gave up 6 bases and J gave up 4 bases; unmatched junction bases: 3. The CDR3 DNA reads as TGTGCCAGCAGCCAGACTAGCGGGGGGTACAATGAGCAGTTCTTC. As protein: CASSQTSGGYNEQFF.

The chain recombines TRBV5-1 with TRBJ1-1; no clear D gene. The ends were cut back, 0 bases at V and 8 bases at J, with 8 bases in the middle. Germline loops: CDR1 SGHRS, CDR2 YFSETQ. The CDR3 length is 12 residues. CDR3 residues: CASSLAGREAFF. CDR3 in DNA: TGCGCCAGCAGCTTGGCAGGCAGGGAAGCTTTCTTT. The entire variable domain, with the rest obtained from reference TRBV5-1 and TRBJ1-1, is as follows: KAGVTQTPRYLIKTRGQQVTLSCSPISGHRSVSWYQQTPGQGLQFLFEYFSETQRNKGNFPGRFSGRQFSNSRSEMNVSTLELGDSALYLCASSLAGREAFFGQGTRLTVV.

This clonotype was seen ten or more times. The V gene is TRBV20-1, the J gene TRBJ1-5; no clear D gene. Trimming removed 3 bases at V and 11 bases at J, with 14 bases between. CDR1 and CDR2 (germline): DFQATT, SNEGSKA (reference sequence). This CDR3 is built from 12 residues. As DNA, the CDR3 is TGCAGTGCTAGGGCTGAATCGTTGGCCCAGCATTTT. Amino acid sequence: CSARAESLAQHF.

The gene calls are TRBV28 and TRBJ1-5; 8 bases are shared with TRBD1. The trim removed 6 bases at V and 6 bases at J, leaving 10 bases unmatched. This CDR3 region has 15 residues. Germline V lookup: CDR1 MDHEN, CDR2 SYDVKM. CDR3 DNA: TGTGCCAGCAGACCGACAGGGGAGAATGGTCAGCCCCAGCATTTT. Encoded protein: CASRPTGENGQPQHF.